This is a list of T cell receptor beta chains from one sample in a study of Ad26.COV2.S vaccination and SARS-CoV-2 variants. Assay: immunoSEQ multiplex PCR; the TCRdb copy retains only in-frame clones and omits some. The table includes around 140,000 clones, 86% detected once. Source: peripheral blood, taken after recovery from COVID-19. The origin of the receptors is a human donor who had recovered from COVID-19. The CDR3 runs from the conserved cysteine through the conserved F or W. A D gene is named only where the DNA matches it firmly. Clone size is not always given. Where it is, it says once, few, many or a class for expanded clones.

TRBJ1-2,NA,TRBV5-1,NA,CASSLDRNYTF,TGCGCCAGCAGCCTGGACCGGAACTACACCTTC
TRBJ2-1,NA,TRBV27,NA,CASSTVVLYYNEQFF,TGTGCCAGCAGTACAGTGGTACTCTATTACAATGAGCAGTTCTTC
TRBJ2-1,once,TRBV9,TRBD2,CASSVGAGGPHEQFF,TGTGCCAGCAGCGTAGGGGCGGGGGGGCCCCATGAGCAGTTCTTC
TRBJ2-2,NA,TRBV16,NA,CASSRRITGRATGELFF,TGTGCCAGCAGCCGGAGGATTACAGGGAGGGCCACCGGGGAGCTGTTTTTT
TRBJ1-2,once,TRBV10-3,TRBD1,CAISGQVTQNYGYTF,TGTGCCATCAGCGGACAGGTCACGCAAAACTATGGCTACACCTTC
TRBJ1-1,NA,TRBV9,NA,CASSVHQNTEAFF,TGTGCCAGCAGCGTACACCAGAACACTGAAGCTTTCTTT
TRBJ1-4,NA,TRBV28,NA,CAGSPPGGLGEKLFF,TGTGCCGGCAGCCCTCCGGGGGGGCTCGGTGAAAAACTGTTTTTT
TRBJ1-2,NA,TRBV4-3,NA,CASSQEYGARGYTF,TGCGCCAGCAGCCAAGAGTACGGTGCTCGCGGCTACACCTTC
TRBJ1-2,once,TRBV27,NA,CASSLTGINRYGYTF,TGTGCCAGCAGTTTAACCGGGATAAACCGCTATGGCTACACCTTC
TRBJ1-2,NA,TRBV30,TRBD1,CAWSFRDRGLYYGYTF,TGTGCCTGGAGTTTCCGGGACAGGGGACTCTACTATGGCTACACCTTC
TRBJ2-5,NA,TRBV6-5,NA,CASSYRRGETQYF,TGTGCCAGCAGTTACCGGAGGGGGGAGACCCAGTACTTC
TRBJ2-5,NA,TRBV3-1/TRBV3-2,NA,CASSQGRSMETQYF,TGTGCCAGCAGCCAGGGCAGGTCGATGGAGACCCAGTACTTC
TRBJ2-1,NA,TRBV7-2,NA,CASSIRPTQSSYNEQFF,TGTGCCAGCAGCATCCGCCCGACTCAGAGCTCCTACAATGAGCAGTTCTTC
TRBJ1-6,NA,TRBV7-2,NA,CASSPRGGARGNSPLHF,TGTGCCAGCAGCCCACGGGGAGGGGCCAGAGGGAATTCACCCCTCCACTTT
TRBJ2-6,NA,TRBV5-8,NA,CASSLLSGTGFSGANVLTF,TGTGCCAGCAGCTTGTTGTCCGGGACGGGCTTTTCTGGGGCCAACGTCCTGACTTTC
TRBJ2-5,NA,TRBV3-1/TRBV3-2,TRBD2,CASSQDSGGLETQYF,TGTGCCAGCAGCCAAGATTCGGGGGGGCTTGAGACCCAGTACTTC
TRBJ1-5,once,TRBV7-9,NA,CASSLETSNQPQHF,TGTGCCAGCAGCTTAGAAACGAGTAATCAGCCCCAGCATTTT
TRBJ1-6,NA,TRBV19,NA,CASTWAGDSPLHF,TGTGCCAGTACCTGGGCGGGGGACTCACCCCTCCACTTT
TRBJ1-5,NA,TRBV27,TRBD1,CASSRLRTGGSNQPQHF,TGTGCCAGCAGTCGACTACGGACAGGGGGATCAAATCAGCCCCAGCATTTT
TRBJ2-5,NA,TRBV7-9,NA,CASSFGYQETQYF,TGTGCCAGCAGCTTTGGGTACCAAGAGACCCAGTACTTC
TRBJ1-2,NA,TRBV7-9,NA,CASSSSNRIKGHGYTF,TGTGCCAGCAGCTCCAGTAACAGGATCAAGGGGCATGGCTACACCTTC
TRBJ1-1,NA,TRBV7-9,NA,CASSASGAANTEAFF,TGTGCCAGCAGCGCTTCTGGGGCGGCGAACACTGAAGCTTTCTTT
TRBJ1-5,NA,TRBV19,NA,CASSIQRNQPQHF,TGTGCCAGTAGTATTCAACGCAATCAGCCCCAGCATTTT
TRBJ1-3,NA,TRBV9,TRBD1,CASSAGQGFGNTIYF,TGTGCCAGCAGCGCCGGACAGGGTTTTGGAAACACCATATATTTT
TRBJ2-1,NA,TRBV24-1,TRBD2,CATRGLAVSGEQFF,TGTGCCACCAGGGGACTAGCGGTCTCGGGGGAGCAGTTCTTC
TRBJ1-1,NA,TRBV9,NA,CASSVVQSTEAFF,TGTGCCAGCAGCGTAGTTCAGAGCACTGAAGCTTTCTTT
TRBJ2-3,NA,TRBV7-9,NA,CASIPPRGAGTDTQYF,TGTGCCAGCATCCCCCCTAGAGGGGCCGGTACAGATACGCAGTATTTT
TRBJ1-2,once,TRBV11-2,TRBD1,CASSSTGLGYTF,TGTGCCAGCAGCTCGACAGGGCTTGGCTACACCTTC
TRBJ2-7,NA,TRBV18,NA,CASSPPGLKGEQYF,TGTGCCAGCTCACCACCGGGCCTCAAAGGCGAGCAGTACTTC
TRBJ1-3,NA,TRBV4-1,TRBD1,CASSLGTGAAGNTIYF,TGCGCCAGCAGCCTGGGGACAGGGGCTGCTGGAAACACCATATATTTT
TRBJ2-6,NA,TRBV7-9,NA,CASSITESGANVLTF,TGTGCCAGCAGTATCACAGAGTCTGGGGCCAACGTCCTGACTTTC
TRBJ2-2,NA,TRBV7-2,NA,CATKKASVGELFF,TGTGCCACCAAGAAGGCTAGTGTCGGGGAGCTGTTTTTT
TRBJ2-1,many,TRBV28,TRBD2,CASSLLAGGRNEQFF,TGTGCCAGCAGTCTACTAGCGGGGGGGCGGAATGAGCAGTTCTTC
TRBJ1-1,NA,TRBV7-2,NA,CASTVRVTGGTEAFF,TGTGCCAGCACAGTAAGGGTGACGGGTGGAACTGAAGCTTTCTTT
TRBJ1-2,NA,TRBV5-5,NA,CASSTTLGSDYGYTF,TGTGCCAGCAGCACAACTCTCGGGTCGGACTATGGCTACACCTTC
TRBJ2-7,once,TRBV19,NA,CASSSAGSYEQYF,TGTGCCAGTAGTAGTGCGGGCTCCTACGAGCAGTACTTC
TRBJ2-7,NA,TRBV15,NA,CATSRDLANEQYF,TGTGCCACCAGCAGAGATCTCGCCAACGAGCAGTACTTC
TRBJ1-2,NA,TRBV28,NA,CASSGGVGGYTF,TGTGCCAGCAGTGGAGGGGTAGGTGGCTACACCTTC
TRBJ1-1,NA,TRBV28,NA,CASSLSTGRGNTEAFF,TGTGCCAGCAGTTTATCCACAGGGAGAGGGAACACTGAAGCTTTCTTT
TRBJ2-5,NA,TRBV7-2,NA,CASSLTKTQYF,TGTGCCAGCAGCTTAACGAAGACCCAGTACTTC
TRBJ1-5,NA,TRBV27,NA,CASSLSGSNQPQHF,TGTGCCAGCAGTTTATCAGGGTCCAATCAGCCCCAGCATTTT
TRBJ2-1,NA,TRBV28,NA,CASRGSTGTYNEQFF,TGTGCCAGCAGGGGGTCCACAGGGACCTACAATGAGCAGTTCTTC
TRBJ2-7,NA,TRBV7-2,TRBD1,CASSLDGTGLYEQYF,TGTGCCAGCAGCTTAGATGGGACAGGGCTCTACGAGCAGTACTTC
TRBJ1-1,NA,TRBV11-2,NA,CASSLRTEAFF,TGTGCCAGCAGCTTGAGGACTGAAGCTTTCTTT
TRBJ1-6,NA,TRBV28,NA,CASSPGVTSRALHF,TGTGCCAGCAGTCCAGGGGTCACAAGTCGGGCCCTCCACTTT
TRBJ2-2,NA,TRBV5-4,NA,CASSLDRNTGELFF,TGTGCCAGCAGCTTGGACAGGAACACCGGGGAGCTGTTTTTT
TRBJ2-5,NA,TRBV11-2,NA,CASSAQQGELETQYF,TGTGCCAGCAGCGCGCAACAGGGCGAGTTGGAGACCCAGTACTTC
TRBJ1-4,NA,TRBV7-6,TRBD1,CASSLVPGQGQEKLFF,TGTGCCAGCAGCTTAGTCCCGGGACAGGGACAAGAAAAACTGTTTTTT
TRBJ1-1,NA,TRBV14,TRBD1,CASSPSWTGIYTEAFF,TGTGCCAGCAGCCCGTCTTGGACAGGGATCTACACTGAAGCTTTCTTT
TRBJ1-6,few,TRBV7-2,NA,CASSLERVAPLHF,TGTGCCAGCAGCTTAGAGAGGGTGGCACCCCTCCACTTT
TRBJ2-7,NA,TRBV5-5,TRBD1,CASSLAGTENYEQYF,TGTGCCAGCAGCTTAGCCGGGACAGAGAACTACGAGCAGTACTTC